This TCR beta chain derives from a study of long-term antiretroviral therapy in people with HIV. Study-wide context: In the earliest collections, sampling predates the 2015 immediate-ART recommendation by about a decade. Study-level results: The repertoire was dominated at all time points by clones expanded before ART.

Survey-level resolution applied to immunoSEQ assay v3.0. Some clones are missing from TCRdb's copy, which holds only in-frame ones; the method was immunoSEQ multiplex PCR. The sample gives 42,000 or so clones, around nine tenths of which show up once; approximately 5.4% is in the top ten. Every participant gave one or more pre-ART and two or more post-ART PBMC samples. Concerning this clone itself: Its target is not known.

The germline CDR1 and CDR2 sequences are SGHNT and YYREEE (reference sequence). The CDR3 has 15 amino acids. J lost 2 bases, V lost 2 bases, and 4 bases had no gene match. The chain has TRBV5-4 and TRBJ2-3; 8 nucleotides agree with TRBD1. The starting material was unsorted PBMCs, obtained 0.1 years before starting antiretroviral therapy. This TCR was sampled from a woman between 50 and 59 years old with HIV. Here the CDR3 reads CASSFADRVTDTQYF. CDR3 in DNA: TGTGCCAGCAGCTTCGCGGACAGGGTCACAGATACGCAGTATTTT.